The source of this T cell receptor beta chain is a study of control samples from healthy donors and cancer patients. Only in-frame clones appear in the TCRdb table, and some are missing; sequencing was by immunoSEQ multiplex PCR. The sample has about 120,000 clones, around nine tenths seen once. Between the trimmed V and J ends, which lost 3 bases and 0 bases, there was a span of 8 bases. Germline V lookup: CDR1 MNHEY, CDR2 SVGEGT. This CDR3 has 14 residues. Sequencing was performed on blood. V is TRBV6-2 or TRBV6-3 and J is TRBJ2-5, with D possibly matching TRBD1 (5 bases). This sequence originates from a woman between 65 and 79 years old in good health. CDR3 sequence: CASSYSRDQETQYF. The DNA of the CDR3 is TGTGCCAGCAGTTATTCCAGGGACCAAGAGACCCAGTACTTC.